This T cell receptor (beta chain) was observed in a study of blood T cell repertoires in COVID-19. Per the original data handling: From reference gene primer amplification, estimates of nucleated cell counts were derived. Measured with immunoSEQ multiplex PCR; TCRdb has only the in-frame clones, and not every one. Clonal size and the V and J genes are those of that table, whereas D and trimming came from the DNA. The sample carries over 150,000 clones, 70% to 90% recorded once. The V and J ends lost 4 bases and 4 bases, in that order; junction bases with no gene match: 5. The germline V gene encodes CDR1 SGHDN and CDR2 FVKESK. The CDR3 extends over 15 amino acids.

Sample: peripheral blood. The chain recombines TRBV14 with TRBJ2-5; 11 nucleotides align to TRBD2. This clonotype was obtained from a man aged 35-49 years with active or convalescent COVID-19. The CDR3 loop reads CASSPSGTSGETQYF. DNA of the CDR3: TGTGCCAGCAGCCCCTCCGGGACTAGCGGAGAGACCCAGTACTTC. The whole variable domain, remainder taken from reference TRBV14 and TRBJ2-5, is EAGVTQFPSHSVIEKGQTVTLRCDPISGHDNLYWYRRVMGKEIKFLLHFVKESKQDESGMPNNRFLAERTGGTYSTLKVQPAELEDSGVYFCASSPSGTSGETQYFGPGTRLLVL.